This T cell receptor (beta chain) was retrieved from a study of T cell responses to AZD1222 COVID-19 vaccine. Findings and caveats of the study: The study identified only six AZD1222 recipients as seropositive at baseline.

Trimming took 3 bases from V and 4 from J, leaving 7 bases between them. This CDR3 contains 13 residues. Germline values: CDR1 MRHNA, CDR2 SNTAGT. This clone has a handful of counts. Antigen specificity is unknown. Profiled with immunoSEQ multiplex PCR; TCRdb holds only in-frame clones, not every one. The top ten clones hold around 0.99% of a sample with about 130,000 clones, roughly 93% of them seen once. The receptor was isolated from an adult who received the AZD1222 COVID-19 vaccine. The sample was peripheral blood, taken 28 days after the second AZD1222 dose. The rearrangement links TRBV6-4 to TRBJ1-5; the D is unclear. CDR3 bases: TGTGCCAGCAGTGAAAGGGAGAATCAGCCCCAGCATTTT. Translating gives CASSERENQPQHF.